This T cell receptor beta chain was found in a study of cytomegalovirus exposure and HLA in healthy donors. At the level of the study: T cells numbering around 190 million yielded some 100 million unique TCR beta sequences in an earlier analysis. The Caucasian-associated ancestry cluster held around 81% of more than 350 genotyped donors. General study results and limits: Among immune exposure information, only CMV serostatus was available. An analysis was carried out later, and it reportedly showed fewer N-insertions in an Asian-associated ancestry cluster than the 666-donor mean.

For this clone: Antigen specificity is unknown.

Primers for the PCR totalled 60 Vbeta and 13 Jbeta. Produced via immunoSEQ multiplex PCR; TCRdb's table is partial and in-frame only. Of about 130,000 clones listed, 70% to 80% are singletons. V lost 5 bases and J 2 bases, leaving 16 bases between the germline ends. Germline V gives CDR1 SEHNR, CDR2 FQNEAQ (reference sequence). The CDR3 is made up of 15 amino acids. The sample comprised PBMCs. The chain has TRBV7-9 and TRBJ2-7; D may be TRBD1 (5 bases). This TCR derives from a woman aged 45-65 years in good health and CMV-seronegative. The CDR3 loop is CASSGTTESTYEQYF. The CDR3 DNA reads as TGTGCCAGCAGCGGAACGACAGAGTCTACCTACGAGCAGTACTTC.